This TCR beta chain was found in a study of shared clonotypes between healthy human individuals. As for the study in general: Participating donors consisted of a couple of women and three men aged 18 to 49. General study results and limits: Non-shared clonotypes had lower generation probabilities than those shared by all four donors.

Clones were read by immunoSEQ multiplex PCR, and TCRdb kept only the in-frame ones, dropping some. The sample records 950,000 to 1,300,000 clones, under 80% being singletons. This clone was picked up a small number of times. What it binds is not known. This CDR3 comprises 12 residues. Trimming shortened V by 6 bases and J by 2 bases, and 8 bases separated the two germline ends. Germline V gene data show CDR1 as SNHLY and CDR2 as FYNNEI. The CD4+ fraction was divided into a CD45RA+ naive subset and a CD45RA-negative memory subset. Sequencing was carried out using memory CD4+ T cells sorted from blood. Subset specified: CD45RA-negative fraction. The receptor comes from a man between 18 and 29 years old in good health. The V gene is TRBV2, the J gene TRBJ2-7; D ambiguous. CDR3 residues: CASREQTYEQYF. CDR3 sequence (DNA): TGTGCCAGCAGAGAACAGACCTACGAGCAGTACTTC.